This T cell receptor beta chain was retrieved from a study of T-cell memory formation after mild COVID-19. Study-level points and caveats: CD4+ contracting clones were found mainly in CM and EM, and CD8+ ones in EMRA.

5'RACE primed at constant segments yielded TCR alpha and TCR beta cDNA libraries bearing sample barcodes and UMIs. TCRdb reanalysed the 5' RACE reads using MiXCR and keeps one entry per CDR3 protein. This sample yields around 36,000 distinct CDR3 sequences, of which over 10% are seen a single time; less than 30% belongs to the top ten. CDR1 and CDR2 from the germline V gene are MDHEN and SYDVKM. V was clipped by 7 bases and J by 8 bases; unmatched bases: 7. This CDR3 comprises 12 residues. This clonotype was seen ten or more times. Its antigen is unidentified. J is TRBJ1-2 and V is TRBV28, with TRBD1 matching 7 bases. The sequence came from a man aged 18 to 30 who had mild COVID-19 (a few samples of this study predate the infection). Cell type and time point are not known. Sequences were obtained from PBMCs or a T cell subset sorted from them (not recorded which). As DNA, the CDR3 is TGTGCCAGCACTCAGGGGGGCGTAGGCTACACCTTC. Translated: CASTQGGVGYTF.